This T cell receptor beta chain derives from a study of blood T cell repertoires in COVID-19. At the level of the study: From T cells, B-cell-depleted T cells, or PBMCs came the material, which was cDNA or gDNA.

Sequencing was performed with immunoSEQ multiplex PCR; in TCRdb, only in-frame clones are kept and a portion is missing. The repertoire consists of a few hundred thousand clones, with more than 75% occurring once and the leading ten covering approximately 6.6%. Germline V gene data show CDR1 as SGHAT and CDR2 as FQNNGV. With 5 bases clipped from V and 4 bases from J, the junction kept 11 bases outside the gene matches. This CDR3 has 17 amino acids. This TCR was recovered from a woman between 45 and 60 years old who had been exposed to COVID-19. The rearrangement joins TRBV11-2 to TRBJ2-1; 10 bases are a match to TRBD1. Sequenced sample: PBMCs or T cells enriched from blood (not recorded which). CDR3 residues: CASSPRWWDRGYNEQFF. CDR3 coding DNA: TGTGCCAGCAGCCCAAGGTGGTGGGACAGGGGATACAATGAGCAGTTCTTC.